This T cell receptor (beta chain) was sequenced in a study of vaccination and CD4 T cells after COVID-19. The wider study: Investigators sampled three convalescent patients at day 14 and days 161 to 241 post-vaccination.

Whole-study findings and limits: Median SARS-CoV-2-reactive clonotypes rose from roughly 22 to 38, not significantly. Convalescent patients gained a median about 85% of their reactive clones only post-vaccination.

TCRdb redid the calling of the PCR reads with MiXCR, one entry per CDR3 protein. The data hold tens of thousands of distinct CDR3 sequences, with approximately 49% observed a single time. Points on this clonotype: Its antigen is as yet unknown.

Per germline, CDR1 SGHVS and CDR2 FNYEAQ. V was trimmed by 1 base and J by 6 bases, leaving 7 bases between them. This CDR3 has 13 amino acids. The time point here: late sampling 161 to 241 days after vaccination in three convalescent patients. Positive PCR dates covered March to December 2020, before US Alpha, Beta and Delta variants. Here the sequenced sample was CD4+ T cells from blood, taken about 7 months after SARS-CoV-2 vaccination. The V call is TRBV7-6, the J call TRBJ1-5; D not resolved. The origin of this receptor is a human donor who had recovered from COVID-19. The CDR3 region has the DNA TGTGCCAGCAGCTTAGAAAGGAGTCAGCCCCAGCATTTT. As protein: CASSLERSQPQHF.